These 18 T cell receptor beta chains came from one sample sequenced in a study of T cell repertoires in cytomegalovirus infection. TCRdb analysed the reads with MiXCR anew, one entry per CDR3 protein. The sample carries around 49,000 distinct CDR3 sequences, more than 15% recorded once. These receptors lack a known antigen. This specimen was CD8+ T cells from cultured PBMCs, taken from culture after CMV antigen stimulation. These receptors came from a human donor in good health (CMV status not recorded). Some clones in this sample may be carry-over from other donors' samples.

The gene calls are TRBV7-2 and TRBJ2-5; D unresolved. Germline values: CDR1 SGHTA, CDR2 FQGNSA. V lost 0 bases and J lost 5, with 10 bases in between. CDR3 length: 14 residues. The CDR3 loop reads CASSLAPLWETQYF. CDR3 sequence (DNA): TGTGCCAGCAGCTTAGCCCCCCTCTGGGAGACCCAGTACTTC.

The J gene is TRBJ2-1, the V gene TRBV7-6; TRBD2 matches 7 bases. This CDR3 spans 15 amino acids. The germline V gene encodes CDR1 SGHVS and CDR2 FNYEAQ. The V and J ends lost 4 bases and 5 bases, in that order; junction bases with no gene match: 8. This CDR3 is CASSSLADVNNEQFF. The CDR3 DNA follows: TGTGCCAGCAGCTCCCTAGCGGACGTGAACAATGAGCAGTTCTTC.

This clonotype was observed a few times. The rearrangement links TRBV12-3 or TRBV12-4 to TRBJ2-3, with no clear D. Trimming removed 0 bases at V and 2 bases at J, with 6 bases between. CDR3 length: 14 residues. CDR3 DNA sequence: TGTGCCAGCAGTTTAGCCGGTAACACAGATACGCAGTATTTT. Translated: CASSLAGNTDTQYF.

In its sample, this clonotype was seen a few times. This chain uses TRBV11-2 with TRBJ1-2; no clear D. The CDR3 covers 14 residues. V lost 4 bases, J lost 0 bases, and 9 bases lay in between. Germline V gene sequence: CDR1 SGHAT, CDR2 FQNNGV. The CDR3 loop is CASSSPETNYGYTF. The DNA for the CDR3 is TGTGCCAGCAGCTCCCCGGAGACTAACTATGGCTACACCTTC. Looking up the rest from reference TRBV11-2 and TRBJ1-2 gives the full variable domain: EAGVAQSPRYKIIEKRQSVAFWCNPISGHATLYWYQQILGQGPKLLIQFQNNGVVDDSQLPKDRFSAERLKGVDSTLKIQPAKLEDSAVYLCASSSPETNYGYTFGSGTRLTVV.

CDR3 residues: CASSGLSNQPQHF. CDR3 DNA sequence: TGTGCCAGCAGCGGCCTTAGCAATCAGCCCCAGCATTTT. The V gene is TRBV12-3 or TRBV12-4, the J gene TRBJ1-5, with no clear D. The CDR3 loop spans 13 amino acids. V was clipped by 6 bases and J by 0 bases, with 6 bases between them.

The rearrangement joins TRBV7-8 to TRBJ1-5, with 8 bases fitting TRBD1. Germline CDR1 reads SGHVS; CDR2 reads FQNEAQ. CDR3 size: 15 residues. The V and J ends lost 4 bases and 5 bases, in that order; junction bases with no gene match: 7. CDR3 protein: CASSWRTGSHQPQHF. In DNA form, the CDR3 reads TGTGCCAGCAGCTGGAGGACAGGGAGTCATCAGCCCCAGCATTTT.

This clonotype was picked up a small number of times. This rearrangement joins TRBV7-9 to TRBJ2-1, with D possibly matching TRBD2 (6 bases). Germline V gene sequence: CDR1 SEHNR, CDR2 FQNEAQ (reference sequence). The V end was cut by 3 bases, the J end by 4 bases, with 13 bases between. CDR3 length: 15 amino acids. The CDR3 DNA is TGTGCCAGCAGCTTTGTACGGACTACATACAATGAGCAGTTCTTC. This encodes CASSFVRTTYNEQFF.

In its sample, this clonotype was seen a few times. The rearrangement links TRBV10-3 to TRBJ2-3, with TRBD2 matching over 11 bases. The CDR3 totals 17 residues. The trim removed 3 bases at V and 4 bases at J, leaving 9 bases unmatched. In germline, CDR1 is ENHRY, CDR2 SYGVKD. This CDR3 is CAISEGTSGDGADTQYF. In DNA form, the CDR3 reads TGTGCCATCAGTGAAGGGACTAGCGGAGATGGTGCAGATACGCAGTATTTT.

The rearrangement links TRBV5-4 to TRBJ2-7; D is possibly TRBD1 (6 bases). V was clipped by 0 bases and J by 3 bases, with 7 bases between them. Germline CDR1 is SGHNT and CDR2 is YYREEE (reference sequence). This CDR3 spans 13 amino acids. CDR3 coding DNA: TGTGCCAGCAGCTTGGACAGGGTCTACGAGCAGTACTTC. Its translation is CASSLDRVYEQYF.

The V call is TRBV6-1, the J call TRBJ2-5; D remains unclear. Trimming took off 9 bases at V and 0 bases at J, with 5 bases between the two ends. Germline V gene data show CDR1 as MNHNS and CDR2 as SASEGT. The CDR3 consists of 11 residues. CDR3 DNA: TGTGCCAGGGCGGACCAAGAGACCCAGTACTTC. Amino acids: CARADQETQYF.

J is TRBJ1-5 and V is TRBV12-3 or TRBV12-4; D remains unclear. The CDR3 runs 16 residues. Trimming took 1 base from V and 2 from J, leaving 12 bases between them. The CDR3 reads CASSLGAGGRNQPQHF. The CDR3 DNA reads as TGTGCCAGCAGTTTAGGGGCTGGCGGCCGCAATCAGCCCCAGCATTTT.

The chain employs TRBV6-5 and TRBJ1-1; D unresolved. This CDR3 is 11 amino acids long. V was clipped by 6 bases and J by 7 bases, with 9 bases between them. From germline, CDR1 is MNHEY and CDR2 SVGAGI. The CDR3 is CASRSGLEAFF. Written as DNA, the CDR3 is TGTGCCAGCAGATCTGGGCTTGAAGCTTTCTTT.

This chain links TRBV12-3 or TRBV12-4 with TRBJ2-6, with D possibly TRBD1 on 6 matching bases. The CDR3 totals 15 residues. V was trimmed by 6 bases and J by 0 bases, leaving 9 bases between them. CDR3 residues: CASRDSDSGANVLTF. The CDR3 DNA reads TGTGCCAGCAGGGACAGCGACTCTGGGGCCAACGTCCTGACTTTC.

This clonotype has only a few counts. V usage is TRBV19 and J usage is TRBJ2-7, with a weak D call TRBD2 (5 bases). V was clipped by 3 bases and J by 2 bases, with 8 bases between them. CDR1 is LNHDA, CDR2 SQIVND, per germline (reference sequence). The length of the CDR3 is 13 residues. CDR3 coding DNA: TGTGCCAGTAGTATCGGGATTACCTACGAGCAGTACTTC. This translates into CASSIGITYEQYF.

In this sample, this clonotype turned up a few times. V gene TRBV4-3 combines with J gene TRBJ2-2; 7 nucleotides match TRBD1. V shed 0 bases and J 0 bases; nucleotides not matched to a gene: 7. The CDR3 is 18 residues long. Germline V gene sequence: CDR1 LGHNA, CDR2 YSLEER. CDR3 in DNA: TGCGCCAGCAGCCAAGAAGGAGGCAGGGGGACGAACACCGGGGAGCTGTTTTTT. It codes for CASSQEGGRGTNTGELFF.

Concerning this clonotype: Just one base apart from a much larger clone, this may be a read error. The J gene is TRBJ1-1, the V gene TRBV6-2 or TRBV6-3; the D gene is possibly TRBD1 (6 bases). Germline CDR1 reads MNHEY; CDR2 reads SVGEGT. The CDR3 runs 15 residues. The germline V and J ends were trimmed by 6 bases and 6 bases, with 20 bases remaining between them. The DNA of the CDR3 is TGTGCCAGCAGATCCTCTGGGTCAGGGGTCGCTGAAGCTTTCTTT. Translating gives CASRSSGSGVAEAFF.

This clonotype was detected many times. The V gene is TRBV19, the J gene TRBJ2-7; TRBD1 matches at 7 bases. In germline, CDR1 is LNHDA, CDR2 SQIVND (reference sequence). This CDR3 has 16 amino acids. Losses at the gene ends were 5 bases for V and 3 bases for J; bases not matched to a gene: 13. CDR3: CASSLHLTGNGYEQYF. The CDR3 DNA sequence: TGTGCCAGTAGTCTCCACTTGACAGGGAACGGCTACGAGCAGTACTTC.

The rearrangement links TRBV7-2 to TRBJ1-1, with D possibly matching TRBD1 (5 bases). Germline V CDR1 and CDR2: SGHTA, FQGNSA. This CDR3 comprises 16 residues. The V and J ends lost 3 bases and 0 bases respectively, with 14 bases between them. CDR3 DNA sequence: TGTGCCAGCAGCTTTTTAGGGGTAATCATGAACACTGAAGCTTTCTTT. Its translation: CASSFLGVIMNTEAFF.